This is a list of T cell receptor beta chains from one sample in a study of T-cell memory formation after mild COVID-19. TCRdb ran MiXCR on the 5' RACE reads and lists one entry per CDR3 protein. Counted here are hundreds of thousands of distinct CDR3 sequences, about 18% occurring once; the ten biggest clones make up 8.1%. Sequenced material: PBMCs or a T cell subset sorted from them (not recorded which). These receptors originate from an adult woman who had mild COVID-19 (a few samples of this study predate the infection). Cell type and time point are not known. The CDR3 runs from the conserved cysteine through the conserved F or W. D genes are given only for firm matches. Clone size is not always given. Where it is, it says once, few, many or a class for expanded clones.

j_call: TRBJ1-2; clone_size: once; cdr3_length: 14; v_call: TRBV20-1; d_call: NA; cdr3_aa: CSARDGDPRGGYTF; cdr3_nt: TGCAGTGCTAGAGATGGGGATCCCCGTGGGGGCTACACCTTC
j_call: TRBJ2-3; clone_size: few; cdr3_length: 18; v_call: TRBV15; d_call: TRBD2; cdr3_aa: CATSRVRLAGASTDTQYF; cdr3_nt: TGTGCCACCAGCAGAGTGAGGCTAGCGGGGGCAAGCACAGATACGCAGTATTTT
j_call: TRBJ2-1; clone_size: few; cdr3_length: 15; v_call: TRBV20-1; d_call: NA; cdr3_aa: CSARPGRADYNEQFF; cdr3_nt: TGCAGTGCTAGACCCGGACGAGCCGACTACAATGAGCAGTTCTTC
j_call: TRBJ2-7; clone_size: NA; cdr3_length: 16; v_call: TRBV7-9; d_call: NA; cdr3_aa: CASSPFPRDENYEQYF; cdr3_nt: TGTGCCAGCAGCCCATTCCCCCGGGACGAAAACTACGAGCAGTACTTC
j_call: TRBJ2-2; clone_size: NA; cdr3_length: 14; v_call: TRBV5-5; d_call: NA; cdr3_aa: CATGAGSNTGELFF; cdr3_nt: TGTGCCACCGGGGCCGGATCGAACACCGGGGAGCTGTTTTTT
j_call: TRBJ2-1; clone_size: NA; cdr3_length: 18; v_call: TRBV7-9; d_call: TRBD2; cdr3_aa: CASSSGLAGGLSYNEQFF; cdr3_nt: TGTGCCAGCAGCTCCGGACTAGCGGGAGGGCTGTCCTACAATGAGCAGTTCTTC
j_call: TRBJ2-2; clone_size: NA; cdr3_length: 14; v_call: TRBV12-3/TRBV12-4; d_call: NA; cdr3_aa: CASSFNGGTGELFF; cdr3_nt: TGTGCCAGCAGTTTTAACGGGGGCACCGGGGAGCTGTTTTTT
j_call: TRBJ2-7; clone_size: NA; cdr3_length: 13; v_call: TRBV27; d_call: TRBD1; cdr3_aa: CASSSYRGGEQYF; cdr3_nt: TGTGCCAGCAGTTCTTACAGGGGTGGTGAGCAGTACTTC
j_call: TRBJ2-1; clone_size: NA; cdr3_length: 14; v_call: TRBV3-1; d_call: TRBD2; cdr3_aa: CASSPGTSGIEQFF; cdr3_nt: TGTGCCAGCAGCCCTGGGACTAGCGGGATAGAGCAGTTCTTC
j_call: TRBJ2-5; clone_size: NA; cdr3_length: 16; v_call: TRBV20-1; d_call: TRBD1; cdr3_aa: CSARWPNRGREETQYF; cdr3_nt: TGCAGTGCTAGATGGCCGAACAGGGGGCGCGAGGAGACCCAGTACTTC
j_call: TRBJ2-7; clone_size: once; cdr3_length: 14; v_call: TRBV12-3/TRBV12-4; d_call: NA; cdr3_aa: CASSLDTRGRNQYF; cdr3_nt: TGTGCCAGCAGTTTAGACACTCGAGGACGGAATCAGTACTTC
j_call: TRBJ2-1; clone_size: few; cdr3_length: 17; v_call: TRBV7-2; d_call: TRBD2; cdr3_aa: CASSLSLAGGAYNEQFF; cdr3_nt: TGTGCCAGCAGCTTATCCTTAGCGGGAGGGGCCTACAATGAGCAGTTCTTC
j_call: TRBJ1-1; clone_size: NA; cdr3_length: 13; v_call: TRBV4-1; d_call: NA; cdr3_aa: CASSRAGWTEAFF; cdr3_nt: TGCGCCAGCAGCCGAGCAGGGTGGACTGAAGCTTTCTTT
j_call: TRBJ2-3; clone_size: NA; cdr3_length: 16; v_call: TRBV7-3; d_call: TRBD2; cdr3_aa: CASSSGTSGWGDTQYF; cdr3_nt: TGTGCCAGCAGCTCAGGGACTAGCGGGTGGGGAGATACGCAGTATTTT
j_call: TRBJ1-5; clone_size: NA; cdr3_length: 17; v_call: TRBV11-2; d_call: NA; cdr3_aa: CASSLHGPYDSNQPQHF; cdr3_nt: TGTGCCAGCAGCTTACACGGGCCCTACGATAGCAATCAGCCCCAGCATTTT
j_call: TRBJ2-1; clone_size: NA; cdr3_length: 16; v_call: TRBV3-1; d_call: TRBD2; cdr3_aa: CASSSRSGGAYNEQFF; cdr3_nt: TGTGCCAGCAGCTCTCGTAGCGGGGGGGCCTACAATGAGCAGTTCTTC
j_call: TRBJ2-4; clone_size: NA; cdr3_length: 16; v_call: TRBV6-5; d_call: TRBD2; cdr3_aa: CASSPGTSGRRGIQYF; cdr3_nt: TGTGCCAGCAGTCCAGGGACTAGCGGGAGACGGGGCATTCAGTACTTC
j_call: TRBJ2-5; clone_size: few; cdr3_length: 16; v_call: TRBV6-5; d_call: NA; cdr3_aa: CASSYSRISREETQYF; cdr3_nt: TGTGCCAGCAGTTACTCCCGTATCAGTAGAGAGGAGACCCAGTACTTC
j_call: TRBJ1-3; clone_size: few; cdr3_length: 14; v_call: TRBV19; d_call: NA; cdr3_aa: CASSILSSGNTIYF; cdr3_nt: TGTGCCAGTAGTATTCTCAGCTCTGGAAACACCATATATTTT
j_call: TRBJ2-7; clone_size: NA; cdr3_length: 12; v_call: TRBV7-8; d_call: TRBD1; cdr3_aa: CASSAGQANEDF; cdr3_nt: TGTGCCAGCAGCGCCGGACAGGCCAACGAGGACTTC
j_call: TRBJ2-3; clone_size: NA; cdr3_length: 16; v_call: TRBV7-6; d_call: NA; cdr3_aa: CASSLLNRVEADTQYF; cdr3_nt: TGTGCCAGCAGCTTATTGAATCGGGTCGAGGCAGATACGCAGTATTTT
j_call: TRBJ2-7; clone_size: few; cdr3_length: 15; v_call: TRBV25-1; d_call: TRBD2; cdr3_aa: CASSDGEGNSYEQYF; cdr3_nt: TGTGCCAGCAGTGATGGGGAGGGAAACTCCTACGAGCAGTACTTC
j_call: TRBJ1-5; clone_size: few; cdr3_length: 14; v_call: TRBV12-3/TRBV12-4; d_call: NA; cdr3_aa: CASSLTGFNQPQHF; cdr3_nt: TGTGCCAGCAGTTTAACAGGGTTTAATCAGCCCCAGCATTTT
j_call: TRBJ2-7; clone_size: few; cdr3_length: 12; v_call: TRBV10-3; d_call: NA; cdr3_aa: CAISDRLTEQYF; cdr3_nt: TGTGCCATCAGTGATAGACTTACGGAGCAGTACTTC
j_call: TRBJ1-6; clone_size: few; cdr3_length: 15; v_call: TRBV7-2; d_call: TRBD1; cdr3_aa: CASSLSSGGNSPLHF; cdr3_nt: TGTGCCAGCAGCCTTTCTTCAGGGGGGAATTCACCCCTCCACTTT
j_call: TRBJ2-1; clone_size: NA; cdr3_length: 15; v_call: TRBV4-1; d_call: NA; cdr3_aa: CASSQGSYSYNEQFF; cdr3_nt: TGCGCCAGCAGCCAAGGATCCTACTCCTACAATGAGCAGTTCTTC
j_call: TRBJ2-3; clone_size: few; cdr3_length: 17; v_call: TRBV6-6; d_call: TRBD2; cdr3_aa: CASSYSLAGENTDTQYF; cdr3_nt: TGTGCCAGCAGTTACTCGTTAGCGGGGGAGAACACAGATACGCAGTATTTT
j_call: TRBJ2-1; clone_size: few; cdr3_length: 16; v_call: TRBV24-1; d_call: NA; cdr3_aa: CATSDWGRGGYNEQFF; cdr3_nt: TGTGCCACCAGTGATTGGGGGCGCGGCGGATACAATGAGCAGTTCTTC
j_call: TRBJ1-2; clone_size: NA; cdr3_length: 14; v_call: TRBV6-1; d_call: NA; cdr3_aa: CASSETRQGSGYTF; cdr3_nt: TGTGCCAGCAGTGAAACGCGGCAGGGATCTGGCTACACCTTC
j_call: TRBJ2-1; clone_size: NA; cdr3_length: 14; v_call: TRBV29-1; d_call: NA; cdr3_aa: CSVAGESSYNEQFF; cdr3_nt: TGCAGCGTTGCCGGGGAGAGCTCCTACAATGAGCAGTTCTTC
j_call: TRBJ2-3; clone_size: few; cdr3_length: 13; v_call: TRBV11-2; d_call: NA; cdr3_aa: CASSLYRIGTQYF; cdr3_nt: TGTGCCAGCAGCTTATACCGAATTGGTACGCAGTATTTT
j_call: TRBJ2-3; clone_size: NA; cdr3_length: 15; v_call: TRBV9; d_call: NA; cdr3_aa: CASSVDAVPTDTQYF; cdr3_nt: TGTGCCAGCAGCGTAGATGCGGTACCCACAGATACGCAGTATTTT
j_call: TRBJ1-5; clone_size: many; cdr3_length: 13; v_call: TRBV6-5; d_call: NA; cdr3_aa: CASSYKGAQPQHF; cdr3_nt: TGTGCCAGCAGTTACAAGGGTGCTCAGCCCCAGCATTTT
j_call: TRBJ1-1; clone_size: many; cdr3_length: 16; v_call: TRBV7-6; d_call: NA; cdr3_aa: CASSLGHARPNTEAFF; cdr3_nt: TGTGCCAGCAGCTTAGGGCATGCTCGACCGAACACTGAAGCTTTCTTT
j_call: TRBJ2-7; clone_size: many; cdr3_length: 13; v_call: TRBV6-5; d_call: TRBD1; cdr3_aa: CASRRQGSYEQYF; cdr3_nt: TGTGCCAGCAGGCGACAGGGATCTTACGAGCAGTACTTC
j_call: TRBJ2-1; clone_size: few; cdr3_length: 16; v_call: TRBV7-9; d_call: TRBD1; cdr3_aa: CASSPPGTGVSNEQFF; cdr3_nt: TGTGCCAGCAGCCCCCCGGGGACAGGGGTTAGCAATGAGCAGTTCTTC
j_call: TRBJ1-2; clone_size: NA; cdr3_length: 11; v_call: TRBV24-1; d_call: NA; cdr3_aa: CATSDPGGYTF; cdr3_nt: TGTGCCACCAGTGATCCGGGTGGCTACACCTTC
j_call: TRBJ2-7; clone_size: NA; cdr3_length: 14; v_call: TRBV11-1; d_call: NA; cdr3_aa: CASSLYEDSYEQYF; cdr3_nt: TGTGCCAGCAGCTTATACGAGGACTCCTACGAGCAGTACTTC
j_call: TRBJ2-1; clone_size: few; cdr3_length: 17; v_call: TRBV4-3; d_call: NA; cdr3_aa: CASSLAFVSSSYNEQFF; cdr3_nt: TGCGCCAGCAGTCTCGCCTTCGTTAGTAGCTCCTACAATGAGCAGTTCTTC
j_call: TRBJ2-7; clone_size: few; cdr3_length: 15; v_call: TRBV4-3; d_call: NA; cdr3_aa: CASSQERGGSYEQYF; cdr3_nt: TGCGCCAGCAGCCAAGAGAGGGGGGGCTCCTACGAGCAGTACTTC
j_call: TRBJ2-1; clone_size: NA; cdr3_length: 13; v_call: TRBV20-1; d_call: NA; cdr3_aa: CSASRGAINEQFF; cdr3_nt: TGCAGTGCTAGCCGAGGCGCGATCAATGAGCAGTTCTTC
j_call: TRBJ2-5; clone_size: few; cdr3_length: 13; v_call: TRBV24-1; d_call: TRBD1; cdr3_aa: CATGRTGQETQYF; cdr3_nt: TGTGCCACCGGACGGACAGGACAAGAGACCCAGTACTTC
j_call: TRBJ1-1; clone_size: NA; cdr3_length: 22; v_call: TRBV15; d_call: NA; cdr3_aa: CATSRDHIGLLGKVGAGPEAFF; cdr3_nt: TGTGCCACCAGCAGAGATCATATAGGTCTTTTAGGTAAAGTGGGGGCCGGACCTGAAGCTTTCTTT
j_call: TRBJ1-3; clone_size: NA; cdr3_length: 13; v_call: TRBV6-4; d_call: NA; cdr3_aa: CASSDSKGNTIYF; cdr3_nt: TGTGCCAGCAGTGACTCGAAAGGAAACACCATATATTTT
j_call: TRBJ2-3; clone_size: many; cdr3_length: 13; v_call: TRBV7-9; d_call: NA; cdr3_aa: CASSLGGEDTQYF; cdr3_nt: TGTGCCAGCAGCTTAGGAGGAGAAGATACGCAGTATTTT
j_call: TRBJ1-1; clone_size: few; cdr3_length: 13; v_call: TRBV6-2/TRBV6-3; d_call: NA; cdr3_aa: CASSDDPGTEAFF; cdr3_nt: TGTGCCAGCAGTGACGATCCGGGGACTGAAGCTTTCTTT